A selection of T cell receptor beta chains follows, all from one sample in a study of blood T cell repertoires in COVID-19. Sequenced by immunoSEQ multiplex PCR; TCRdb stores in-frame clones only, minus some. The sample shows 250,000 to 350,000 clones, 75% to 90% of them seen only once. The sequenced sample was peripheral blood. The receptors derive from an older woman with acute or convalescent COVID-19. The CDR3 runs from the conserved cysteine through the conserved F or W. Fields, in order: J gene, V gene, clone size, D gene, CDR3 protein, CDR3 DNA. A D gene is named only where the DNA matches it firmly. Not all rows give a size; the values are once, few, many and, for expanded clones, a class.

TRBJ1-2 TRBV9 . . CASSDEGNYGYTF TGTGCCAGCAGCGACGAGGGTAACTATGGCTACACCTTC
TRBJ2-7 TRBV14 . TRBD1 CASSLRQGDSYEQYF TGTGCCAGCAGCCTCAGACAGGGGGACTCCTACGAGCAGTACTTC
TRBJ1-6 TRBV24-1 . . CATRVCPRELGLQGEVPNSPLHF TGTGCCACCCGGGTTTGTCCACGCGAATTGGGGCTACAGGGTGAGGTACCAAATTCACCCCTCCACTTT
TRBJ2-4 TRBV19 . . CATKERSSKNIQYF TGTGCCACTAAGGAGCGCTCTTCCAAAAACATTCAGTACTTC
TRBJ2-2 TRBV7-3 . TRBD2 CASSFASGMNTGELFF TGTGCCAGCAGCTTCGCTAGCGGGATGAACACCGGGGAGCTGTTTTTT
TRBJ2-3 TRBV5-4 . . CASSLTGRGYRTDTQYF TGTGCCAGCAGCTTGACAGGGCGCGGGTATCGCACAGATACGCAGTATTTT
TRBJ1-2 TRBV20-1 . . CSASRARSGRGLANYGYTF TGCAGTGCTAGTAGGGCAAGAAGTGGAAGGGGCTTAGCTAACTATGGCTACACCTTC
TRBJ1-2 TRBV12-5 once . CASAQGGGPYGYTF TGTGCTAGTGCCCAGGGAGGGGGTCCGTATGGCTACACCTTC
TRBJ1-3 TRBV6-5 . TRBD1 CASSYSRQGRNTIYF TGTGCCAGCAGTTACTCGCGACAGGGGAGAAACACCATATATTTT
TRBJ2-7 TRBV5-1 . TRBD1 CASSPRQGPYEQYF TGCGCCAGCAGCCCCCGACAGGGACCCTACGAGCAGTACTTC
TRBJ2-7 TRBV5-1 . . CASSPGILPYEQYF TGCGCCAGCAGCCCCGGGATACTACCCTACGAGCAGTACTTC
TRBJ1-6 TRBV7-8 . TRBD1 CASSRQGLDNSPLHF TGTGCCAGCAGCAGACAGGGCCTTGATAATTCACCCCTCCACTTT
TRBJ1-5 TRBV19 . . CASSFGGNSNQPQHF TGTGCCAGTAGTTTCGGGGGGAATAGCAATCAGCCCCAGCATTTT
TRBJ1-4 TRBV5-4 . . CASSFSTGTATNEKLFF TGTGCCAGCAGCTTCTCAACAGGGACCGCAACTAATGAAAAACTGTTTTTT
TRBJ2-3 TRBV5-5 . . CASSSNSNTDTQYF TGTGCCAGCAGCTCCAACAGTAACACAGATACGCAGTATTTT
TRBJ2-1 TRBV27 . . CASSLRLGPFSYNEQFF TGTGCCAGCAGTTTAAGATTGGGGCCCTTCTCCTACAATGAGCAGTTCTTC
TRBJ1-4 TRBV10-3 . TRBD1 CAISEGTGAREKLFF TGTGCCATCAGTGAGGGGACAGGGGCTAGGGAAAAACTGTTTTTT
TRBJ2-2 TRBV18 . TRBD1 CASSIRQGENTGELFF TGTGCCAGCTCAATCCGACAGGGGGAGAACACCGGGGAGCTGTTTTTT
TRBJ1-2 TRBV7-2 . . CASSSPGGWNGYTF TGTGCCAGCAGCTCGCCCGGGGGGTGGAATGGCTACACCTTC
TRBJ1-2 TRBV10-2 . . CASREQGYYGYTF TGCGCCAGCAGGGAACAGGGTTACTATGGCTACACCTTC
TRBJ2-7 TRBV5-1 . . CASSGTGEVYEQYF TGCGCCAGCAGCGGTACAGGGGAGGTCTACGAGCAGTACTTC
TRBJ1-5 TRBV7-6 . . CASSRRGRDRGNQPQHF TGTGCCAGCAGCCGTAGGGGAAGGGATCGTGGCAATCAGCCCCAGCATTTT
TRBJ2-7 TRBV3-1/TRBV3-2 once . CASSRTEVSSYEQYF TGTGCCAGCAGCCGGACAGAAGTTTCCTCCTACGAGCAGTACTTC
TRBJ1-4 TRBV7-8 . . CASSYTGGAFEKLFF TGTGCCAGCAGCTACACGGGGGGGGCCTTCGAAAAACTGTTTTTT
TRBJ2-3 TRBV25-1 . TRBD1 CASSERTGGIGSDTQYF TGTGCCAGCAGTGAGCGGACAGGGGGCATTGGGTCAGATACGCAGTATTTT
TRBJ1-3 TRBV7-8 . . CASSFGAGAHQSGNTIYF TGTGCCAGCAGCTTCGGGGCGGGGGCGCATCAGTCTGGAAACACCATATATTTT
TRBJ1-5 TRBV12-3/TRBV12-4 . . CASSFRANQPQHF TGTGCCAGCAGTTTCCGAGCCAATCAGCCCCAGCATTTT
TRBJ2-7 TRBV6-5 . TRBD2 CASRLPGTSGEQYF TGTGCCAGCCGATTACCCGGGACTAGCGGAGAGCAGTACTTC
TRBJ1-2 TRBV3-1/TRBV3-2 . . CASSQYRTVGYGYTF TGTGCCAGCAGCCAATACAGGACAGTGGGGTATGGCTACACCTTC
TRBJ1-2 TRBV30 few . CAWSLQSGGYTF TGTGCCTGGAGTCTACAGTCAGGGGGCTACACCTTC
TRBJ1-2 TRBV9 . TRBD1 CASSIGQGTATFNYGYTF TGTGCCAGCAGCATAGGACAGGGGACCGCTACCTTTAACTATGGCTACACCTTC
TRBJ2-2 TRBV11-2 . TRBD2 CASSLDGLADVTGELFF TGTGCCAGCAGCTTAGATGGGCTAGCGGATGTAACCGGGGAGCTGTTTTTT
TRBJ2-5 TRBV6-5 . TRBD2 CASSRGGETQYF TGTGCCAGCAGTCGCGGGGGAGAGACCCAGTACTTC
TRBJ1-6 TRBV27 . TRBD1 CASSFSGQRRSYNSPLHF TGTGCCAGCAGTTTTTCGGGACAGAGGAGGTCCTATAATTCACCCCTCCACTTT
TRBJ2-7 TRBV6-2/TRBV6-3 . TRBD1 CASSHTGGYEQYF TGTGCCAGCAGTCACACAGGGGGGTACGAGCAGTACTTC
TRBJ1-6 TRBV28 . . CASSPTINASPLHF TGTGCCAGCAGTCCGACAATTAACGCGTCACCCCTCCACTTT
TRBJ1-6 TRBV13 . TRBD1 CASSQKPDRANSPLHF TGTGCCAGCAGCCAAAAACCGGACAGGGCTAATTCACCCCTCCACTTT
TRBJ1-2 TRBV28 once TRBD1 CASSLTGDREDGGYTF TGTGCCAGCTCCCTCACCGGGGACAGGGAAGATGGGGGCTACACCTTC
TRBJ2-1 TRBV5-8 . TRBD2 CASSILAGTQFF TGTGCCAGCAGCATACTAGCGGGGACGCAGTTCTTC
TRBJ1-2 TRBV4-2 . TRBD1 CASSPTGRANYGYTF TGTGCCAGCAGCCCGACAGGGCGAGCTAACTATGGCTACACCTTC
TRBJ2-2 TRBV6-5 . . CASKSGRNTGELFF TGTGCCAGCAAAAGCGGTAGGAACACCGGGGAGCTGTTTTTT